The entry below describes one TCR beta chain. The sample belongs to a study of blood T cell repertoires in COVID-19. Across the study: Samples came from the United States, Italy and Spain, spanning acute and convalescent COVID-19.

Looked up from germline, CDR1 is LGHDT and CDR2 is YNNKEL (reference sequence). This CDR3 contains 15 residues. Deletions cut 1 base from V and 8 bases from J, with 15 bases between. The assay was immunoSEQ multiplex PCR, and TCRdb's table has in-frame clones only and misses some. The sample contains about 190,000 clones, about 88% of which appear only once. The source material was peripheral blood. The chain couples TRBV3-1 (or the pseudogene TRBV3-2) to TRBJ2-1; D might be TRBD1 (5 bases). The sequence was collected from a woman aged 40 to 55 who had recovered from COVID-19. In nucleotides, the CDR3 is TGTGCCAGCAGCCAAGGATACTCAGGGAACCATGAGCAGTTCTTC. Amino acid sequence: CASSQGYSGNHEQFF.